A selection of T cell receptor beta chains follows, all from one sample in a study of blood T cell repertoires in COVID-19. Sequencing was performed with immunoSEQ multiplex PCR; in TCRdb, only in-frame clones are kept and a portion is missing. This table has a few hundred thousand clones, 80% to 90% appearing once. Sequencing was performed on peripheral blood. These receptors were collected from a woman between 55 and 75 years old who had recovered from COVID-19. Each CDR3 is given with its conserved first and last residue. Fields, in order: J gene, D gene, V gene, clone size, CDR3 protein, CDR3 DNA. A D gene is named only where the DNA matches it firmly. Clone size is given for some rows only: seen once, a few or many times, or a class if the clone is expanded.

J gene: TRBJ2-3
D gene: -
V gene: TRBV6-2/TRBV6-3
clone size: -
CDR3 protein: CASSYITKRRYTSTDTQYF
CDR3 DNA: TGTGCCAGCAGTTATATAACGAAGCGGCGTTACACTAGCACAGATACGCAGTATTTT

J gene: TRBJ2-1
D gene: TRBD1
V gene: TRBV5-1
clone size: -
CDR3 protein: CASSLAGTENEQFF
CDR3 DNA: TGCGCCAGCAGCTTGGCAGGGACAGAAAATGAGCAGTTCTTC

J gene: TRBJ1-5
D gene: -
V gene: TRBV19
clone size: -
CDR3 protein: CASSISRWGSGGYSNQPQHF
CDR3 DNA: TGTGCCAGTAGTATCTCTCGGTGGGGATCGGGGGGTTATAGCAATCAGCCCCAGCATTTT

J gene: TRBJ2-7
D gene: TRBD2
V gene: TRBV2
clone size: -
CDR3 protein: CASMGGGGNYEQYF
CDR3 DNA: TGTGCCAGCATGGGGGGCGGGGGGAACTACGAGCAGTACTTC

J gene: TRBJ2-1
D gene: TRBD2
V gene: TRBV5-1
clone size: -
CDR3 protein: CASSLGSGGANEQFF
CDR3 DNA: TGCGCCAGCAGCTTGGGGAGCGGGGGGGCCAATGAGCAGTTCTTC

J gene: TRBJ2-7
D gene: -
V gene: TRBV6-2/TRBV6-3
clone size: -
CDR3 protein: CASSYGGAREQYF
CDR3 DNA: TGTGCCAGCAGTTACGGGGGGGCGAGAGAGCAGTACTTC

J gene: TRBJ1-1
D gene: TRBD1
V gene: TRBV7-2
clone size: -
CDR3 protein: CASSWDRVGDTEAFF
CDR3 DNA: TGTGCCAGCAGCTGGGACAGGGTAGGGGACACTGAAGCTTTCTTT

J gene: TRBJ2-3
D gene: TRBD1
V gene: TRBV5-1
clone size: once
CDR3 protein: CASSLAGGPDTQYF
CDR3 DNA: TGCGCCAGCAGCTTGGCAGGGGGCCCAGATACGCAGTATTTT

J gene: TRBJ2-1
D gene: -
V gene: TRBV10-2
clone size: -
CDR3 protein: CASREQANNEQFF
CDR3 DNA: TGCGCCAGCAGGGAACAGGCGAACAATGAGCAGTTCTTC

J gene: TRBJ2-6
D gene: TRBD1
V gene: TRBV28
clone size: -
CDR3 protein: CASSFPGQGAYGANVLTF
CDR3 DNA: TGTGCCAGCAGTTTTCCGGGACAGGGGGCGTATGGGGCCAACGTCCTGACTTTC

J gene: TRBJ2-3
D gene: -
V gene: TRBV6-2/TRBV6-3
clone size: -
CDR3 protein: CASSYSTSTDTQYF
CDR3 DNA: TGTGCCAGCAGTTACTCAACTAGCACAGATACGCAGTATTTT

J gene: TRBJ1-1
D gene: -
V gene: TRBV9
clone size: -
CDR3 protein: CASSPEGMNTEAFF
CDR3 DNA: TGTGCCAGCAGCCCCGAGGGCATGAACACTGAAGCTTTCTTT

J gene: TRBJ1-5
D gene: -
V gene: TRBV9
clone size: -
CDR3 protein: CASSADQREPQHF
CDR3 DNA: TGTGCCAGCAGCGCCGACCAGAGGGAGCCCCAGCATTTT